The rows below give T cell receptor beta chains drawn from one sample of a study of T cell repertoires in cytomegalovirus infection. TCRdb reprocessed the reads via MiXCR and lists one record per CDR3 protein. The sample has 900,000 to 950,000 distinct CDR3 sequences; approximately 31% are singletons. These TCRs are of unknown antigen specificity. The sequences come from cultured CD8+ T cells from PBMCs, collected from culture after CMV antigen stimulation. These receptor sequences come from a human donor in good health (CMV status not recorded). Some clones in this sample may be carry-over from other donors' samples. CDR3s include the opening cysteine and the closing phenylalanine or tryptophan. The D gene is left open where the match is weak. Only part of the rows carry a size: once, few, many, or a class if the clone is expanded.

>TRBJ1-1|NA|NA|TRBV28
TGTGCCAGCAGCTTGAGGGGCGGGCGTAAGAACACTGAAGCTTTCTTT
CASSLRGGRKNTEAFF
>TRBJ1-2|TRBD1|many|TRBV27
TGTGCCAGCAGTAGGGGGCTTGGCTACACCTTC
CASSRGLGYTF
>TRBJ2-1|NA|once|TRBV4-1
TGCGCCAGCAGCCAAGATCCGGGCGTCTCCTACAATGAGCAGTTCTTC
CASSQDPGVSYNEQFF
>TRBJ2-1|NA|few|TRBV4-1
TGCGCCAGCAGCCAACAGGGTAGTGAGCAGTTCTTC
CASSQQGSEQFF
>TRBJ2-5|NA|few|TRBV7-2
TGTGCCAGCAGCTTAATAGATTACCTAGAGACCCAGTACTTC
CASSLIDYLETQYF
>TRBJ1-4|TRBD1|many|TRBV7-9
TGTGCCAGCAGCTTAGCCCTGCAGGGGGCAAAAGAAAAACTGTTTTTT
CASSLALQGAKEKLFF
>TRBJ2-5|NA|NA|TRBV6-5
TGTGCCAGCAGTTACATGGCGGCTTTCCAAGAGACCCAGTACTTC
CASSYMAAFQETQYF
>TRBJ2-3|NA|NA|TRBV7-6
TGTGCCAGCAGCTTGGTTCCCCTTAGCACAGATACGCAGTATTTT
CASSLVPLSTDTQYF
>TRBJ2-2|NA|many|TRBV11-3
TGTGCCAGCAGCACGGCGGCCGGCGGGGAGCTGTTTTTT
CASSTAAGGELFF
>TRBJ2-1|TRBD2|NA|TRBV6-8
TGTGCCAGCAGTTACGGACTAGCGGCCATTAATGAGCAGTTCTTC
CASSYGLAAINEQFF
>TRBJ2-1|TRBD2|once|TRBV5-5
TGTGCCAACAGCTTGGAAAGCGGGGGGGCGATCTACAATGAGCAGTTCTTC
CANSLESGGAIYNEQFF
>TRBJ1-1|NA|few|TRBV12-3/TRBV12-4
TGTGCCAGCAGTTCTCCAGGGTGGGGCACTGAAGCTTTCTTT
CASSSPGWGTEAFF
>TRBJ1-1|NA|NA|TRBV5-4
TGTGCCAGCAGCTTGGCCCTGGGGTCGGCTGAAGCTTTCTTT
CASSLALGSAEAFF
>TRBJ2-1|TRBD1|few|TRBV7-6
TGTGCCAGCAGCCCAACAGGGGTCTATGAGCAGTTCTTC
CASSPTGVYEQFF
>TRBJ2-7|NA|NA|TRBV6-2/TRBV6-3
TGTGTCAGCAGTTACCGCTACCCTCACGCCTCCTACGAGCAGTACTTC
CVSSYRYPHASYEQYF
>TRBJ1-2|NA|few|TRBV19
TGTGCCAGTAGTATAGATCCTCTTTGGACAGCGGAAAAGGGCTACACCTTC
CASSIDPLWTAEKGYTF
>TRBJ2-3|NA|many|TRBV7-6
TGTGCCAGCAGCCCCGTGGTATCTGCTAGCACAGATACGCAGTATTTT
CASSPVVSASTDTQYF
>TRBJ2-1|NA|many|TRBV10-3
TGTGCCATCAGAAGGCAGGGCAATGAGCAGTTCTTC
CAIRRQGNEQFF
>TRBJ2-1|TRBD1|NA|TRBV5-1
TGCGCCAGCAGCTTGGCGGGACAGCCAGCCTACAATGAGCAGTTCTTC
CASSLAGQPAYNEQFF
>TRBJ2-1|NA|few|TRBV6-5
TGTGCCAGCAGTTATGGCCTTAGGAATGAGCAGTTCTTC
CASSYGLRNEQFF
>TRBJ2-1|NA|few|TRBV7-9
TGTGCCAGCAGCAACCCACCCAGGGATGAGCAGTTCTTC
CASSNPPRDEQFF
>TRBJ2-5|NA|NA|TRBV19
TGTGCCAGTAGTATATCTGGACCCGGGACCCAGTACTTC
CASSISGPGTQYF
>TRBJ1-6|NA|NA|TRBV12-3/TRBV12-4
TGTGCCAGCAGTTTATCACAGGGCCTTAATTCACCCCTCCACTTT
CASSLSQGLNSPLHF
>TRBJ1-2|TRBD1|few|TRBV7-9
TGTGCCAGCAGCCGGACAGGGGAGTACTATGGCTACACCTTC
CASSRTGEYYGYTF
>TRBJ2-2|NA|few|TRBV6-5
TGTGCCAGCAGTTACCCAGGCCGCACCGGGGAGCTGTTTTTT
CASSYPGRTGELFF
>TRBJ1-5|NA|NA|TRBV15
TGTGCCACCAGCAGAGATCTCGGGGTCAATCAGCCCCAGCATTTT
CATSRDLGVNQPQHF
>TRBJ1-2|NA|few|TRBV4-1
TGCGCCAGCAGCCAAGATGCCAGGGGCGCTAACTATGGCTACACCTTC
CASSQDARGANYGYTF
>TRBJ1-4|NA|NA|TRBV5-6
TGTGCCAGCAGCGGGGGCCGGCCTGGTGAAAAACTGTTTTTT
CASSGGRPGEKLFF
>TRBJ2-1|TRBD2|few|TRBV7-8
TGTGCCAGCAGCTTAGAAGGAGAATCTAGCGGGGAGCCGTGGTTCTTC
CASSLEGESSGEPWFF
>TRBJ2-3|NA|NA|TRBV7-9
TGTGCCAGCGGTCGCGGATGGGATACGCAGTATTTT
CASGRGWDTQYF
>TRBJ1-1|NA|NA|TRBV11-1
TGTGCCAGCAGCCAGAACGTGAACACTGAAGCTTTCTTT
CASSQNVNTEAFF
>TRBJ1-6|TRBD1|few|TRBV19
TGTGCCAGTAACAGGGGGTCCTATAATTCACCCCTCCACTTT
CASNRGSYNSPLHF
>TRBJ1-6|NA|many|TRBV15
TGTGCCACCAGCAGAGATCTCGGGCAATCACCCCTCCACTTT
CATSRDLGQSPLHF
>TRBJ1-2|NA|NA|TRBV29-1
TGCAGCGTTGATGGGGGCAGTCTCTTCTATGGCTACACCTTC
CSVDGGSLFYGYTF
>TRBJ1-5|NA|NA|TRBV7-6
TGTGCCAGCAGCTTAGGGGCAGGGGCCAGCAGCAATCAGCCCCAGCATTTT
CASSLGAGASSNQPQHF
>TRBJ2-1|NA|NA|TRBV14
TGTGCCAACAGCTCGGACTTAGTGGGGCGCCGGGCCTACAATGAGCAGTTCTTC
CANSSDLVGRRAYNEQFF
>TRBJ1-2|NA|NA|TRBV27
TGTGTCAGCAGTCTCCGGGGAGGGGGAGGCTACACCTTC
CVSSLRGGGGYTF
>TRBJ2-2|NA|few|TRBV6-2/TRBV6-3
TGTGCCAGCTCGCCTCAGGGGAAGAGAGAGCTGTTTTTT
CASSPQGKRELFF
>TRBJ1-1|NA|few|TRBV18
TGTGCCAGCTCATCTTTCGACACTGAAGCTTTCTTT
CASSSFDTEAFF
>TRBJ1-1|NA|few|TRBV19
TGTGCCAGTAGTATAGATGGGGGGGCTTCGAACACTGAAGCTTTCTTT
CASSIDGGASNTEAFF
>TRBJ1-5|NA|NA|TRBV4-1
TGCGCCAGCAGCCGGTCGTTAGGGCAGCCCCAGCATTTT
CASSRSLGQPQHF
>TRBJ1-2|TRBD1|NA|TRBV5-1
TGCGCCAGCAGCGGAGGGGGCGTAGATGGCTACACCTTC
CASSGGGVDGYTF
>TRBJ2-1|TRBD2|many|TRBV12-3/TRBV12-4
TGTGCCAGCAGTTTCCCTCGGGGTAGCGGGGGTCAAGGGTCCTACAATGAGCAGTTCTTC
CASSFPRGSGGQGSYNEQFF
>TRBJ2-3|TRBD2|NA|TRBV28
TGTGCCAGCAGTTCCGGAGGGGCGGGGGTAGATACGCAGTATTTT
CASSSGGAGVDTQYF
>TRBJ1-1|NA|few|TRBV10-3
TGTGCCATCAGTGAGCGGCCCCAAATGACAGGTTTTAACACTGAAGCTTTCTTT
CAISERPQMTGFNTEAFF
>TRBJ2-1|NA|few|TRBV2
TGTGCCAGCAGTGATCAACTCTTTTTCTACAATGAGCAGTTCTTC
CASSDQLFFYNEQFF